These 5 T cell receptor beta chains share one sample of origin, sequenced in a study of cytomegalovirus exposure and HLA in healthy donors. Use of 60 Vbeta and 13 Jbeta primers characterized the PCR. TCRdb's table, derived via immunoSEQ multiplex PCR, lists solely in-frame clones and lacks some. Of about 130,000 clones listed, 60% to 80% were seen once; the top ten hold approximately 1.5%. Material for sequencing was PBMCs. Source of these receptors: a female donor in good health and CMV-seronegative.

V and J are TRBV7-2 and TRBJ2-7; TRBD1 agrees at 11 bases. CDR1 is SGHTA, CDR2 FQGNSA, per germline. V gave up 4 bases and J gave up 3 bases; unmatched junction bases: 5. The CDR3 consists of 15 residues. The CDR3 here is CASSSRDRGYYEQYF. CDR3 DNA sequence: TGTGCCAGCAGCTCCCGGGACAGGGGGTACTACGAGCAGTACTTC.

The genes are TRBV5-5 and TRBJ1-1, with D perhaps TRBD1 (6 bases). This CDR3 has 14 residues. Looked up from germline, CDR1 is SGHKS and CDR2 is YYEKEE (reference sequence). V gave up 5 bases and J gave up 6 bases, with 17 bases separating them. The CDR3 region is CASSWSGGASEAFF. The DNA of the CDR3 is TGTGCCAGCAGTTGGAGCGGGGGCGCTTCTGAAGCTTTCTTT.

The chain couples TRBV11-2 to TRBJ2-1; 7 bases map to TRBD2. Germline V lookup: CDR1 SGHAT, CDR2 FQNNGV. V gave up 1 base and J gave up 6 bases; unmatched junction bases: 6. The length of the CDR3 is 15 residues. The CDR3 sequence is CASSLGRGGSNEQFF. The CDR3 region has the DNA TGTGCCAGCAGCTTAGGAAGGGGCGGGAGCAATGAGCAGTTCTTC.

This chain links TRBV18 with TRBJ2-1; 11 bases map to TRBD1. V trimming: 3 bases; J trimming: 5 bases; junction bases outside the gene matches: 6. Germline V gene sequence: CDR1 KGHSH, CDR2 LQKENI. The CDR3 is made up of 16 amino acids. Written as DNA, the CDR3 is TGTGCCAGCTCACCCCCAGGGACAGGGGGGAACAATGAGCAGTTCTTC. Its protein is CASSPPGTGGNNEQFF.

This chain links TRBV5-4 with TRBJ2-6; 9 bases map to TRBD1. The CDR3 loop spans 19 amino acids. J gave up 0 bases and V 4 bases, and 11 bases lay outside the gene matches. Germline assignment: CDR1 SGHNT and CDR2 YYREEE (reference sequence). CDR3: CASSPLLGTGPSGANVLTF. The DNA for the CDR3 is TGTGCCAGCAGCCCATTATTAGGGACAGGGCCCTCTGGGGCCAACGTCCTGACTTTC.